These T cell receptor beta chains were read from a single sample in a study of blood T cell repertoires in COVID-19. Generated by immunoSEQ multiplex PCR, the TCRdb table keeps only in-frame clones and is missing some. The table includes about 230,000 clones, around 84% detected once. The sequenced sample consisted of peripheral blood. The source is a woman in her thirties or forties who had recovered from COVID-19. Both conserved end residues are part of each CDR3. The D gene is left open where the match is weak. For some rows the clone size is stated as once, few or many, or as a class when expanded; others skip it.

CASSTQGGEQFF	TGTGCCAGCTCAACCCAGGGGGGTGAGCAGTTCTTC	.	TRBV18	TRBJ2-1	.
CASSPELQDYTRGEAFF	TGTGCCAGCAGCCCCGAACTCCAGGACTATACTCGGGGTGAAGCTTTCTTT	.	TRBV3-1/TRBV3-2	TRBJ1-1	.
CASSIEPDRFYEQYF	TGTGCCAGTAGTATAGAACCGGACAGATTCTACGAGCAGTACTTC	.	TRBV19	TRBJ2-7	.
CASSGYYNSPLHF	TGTGCCAGCTCAGGGTATTATAATTCACCCCTCCACTTT	.	TRBV2	TRBJ1-6	.
CASSLNRGLTNEKLFF	TGTGCCAGCAGCTTAAACAGGGGGCTGACTAATGAAAAACTGTTTTTT	.	TRBV7-8	TRBJ1-4	TRBD1
CASSTRGDSPLHF	TGTGCCAGCAGCACCCGAGGAGATTCACCCCTCCACTTT	.	TRBV3-1/TRBV3-2	TRBJ1-6	.
CASSLRQGSTEAFF	TGTGCCAGTAGTTTGCGTCAGGGGAGCACTGAAGCTTTCTTT	few	TRBV19	TRBJ1-1	.
CASIRLAFPGELFF	TGTGCCAGTATACGACTAGCTTTTCCCGGGGAGCTGTTTTTT	.	TRBV19	TRBJ2-2	TRBD2
CASSSPPGGGEQYF	TGTGCCAGCAGCTCCCCCCCGGGGGGTGGCGAGCAGTACTTC	.	TRBV11-3	TRBJ2-7	TRBD2
CASSLRGGHTEAFF	TGTGCCAGCAGCTTACGGGGAGGACACACTGAAGCTTTCTTT	.	TRBV11-2	TRBJ1-1	.
CASSQERGRGYTF	TGTGCCAGCAGCCAAGAAAGGGGGCGAGGCTACACCTTC	.	TRBV3-1/TRBV3-2	TRBJ1-2	TRBD1
CASSMETGGASVGDTQYF	TGTGCCAGTAGTATGGAGACAGGGGGCGCATCCGTCGGCGATACGCAGTATTTT	.	TRBV19	TRBJ2-3	TRBD1
CASSFLSGGNQPQHF	TGTGCCAGCAGTTTTCTTTCAGGGGGTAATCAGCCCCAGCATTTT	.	TRBV28	TRBJ1-5	TRBD1
CASSQNRQNEKLFF	TGTGCCAGCAGCCAAAACCGACAGAATGAAAAACTGTTTTTT	.	TRBV3-1/TRBV3-2	TRBJ1-4	.
CSGGLAGANEQFF	TGCAGCGGGGGACTAGCGGGGGCCAATGAGCAGTTCTTC	.	TRBV29-1	TRBJ2-1	TRBD2
CASSLAVGGELHF	TGTGCCAGCAGTTTAGCGGTAGGGGGAGAACTCCACTTT	.	TRBV12-3/TRBV12-4	TRBJ1-6	.
CASSSRLAGEQETQYF	TGTGCCAGCAGCTCACGACTAGCGGGGGAACAAGAGACCCAGTACTTC	.	TRBV11-3	TRBJ2-5	TRBD2
CASNKPCRETQYF	TGTGCCAGCAACAAGCCTTGCCGGGAGACCCAGTACTTC	once	TRBV21-1	TRBJ2-5	.
CASTGGGYEQYF	TGTGCCAGCACAGGGGGAGGTTACGAGCAGTACTTC	.	TRBV2	TRBJ2-7	.
CASNPAGGTEAFF	TGTGCCAGCAACCCCGCAGGGGGCACTGAAGCTTTCTTT	.	TRBV7-2	TRBJ1-1	TRBD1
CASSQYNSPLHF	TGTGCCAGCAGTCAGTATAATTCACCCCTCCACTTT	.	TRBV28	TRBJ1-6	.
CASSEREYGGTEAFF	TGTGCCAGCAGCGAGCGAGAGTACGGCGGCACTGAAGCTTTCTTT	once	TRBV6-2/TRBV6-3	TRBJ1-1	.
CASSDVFSSYNSPLHF	TGTGCCAGCAGCGATGTATTTAGCTCCTATAATTCACCCCTCCACTTT	.	TRBV7-9	TRBJ1-6	.
CASSLTPQGAKNIQYF	TGTGCCAGCAGCTTAACCCCCCAGGGAGCCAAAAACATTCAGTACTTC	.	TRBV7-3	TRBJ2-4	.
CASSSSGSGNTIYF	TGTGCCAGCAGTAGCTCTGGCTCTGGAAACACCATATATTTT	.	TRBV2	TRBJ1-3	.
CASSLLRAPGAGELFF	TGCGCCAGCAGCTTGCTTCGTGCACCGGGGGCCGGGGAGCTGTTTTTT	.	TRBV5-1	TRBJ2-2	.